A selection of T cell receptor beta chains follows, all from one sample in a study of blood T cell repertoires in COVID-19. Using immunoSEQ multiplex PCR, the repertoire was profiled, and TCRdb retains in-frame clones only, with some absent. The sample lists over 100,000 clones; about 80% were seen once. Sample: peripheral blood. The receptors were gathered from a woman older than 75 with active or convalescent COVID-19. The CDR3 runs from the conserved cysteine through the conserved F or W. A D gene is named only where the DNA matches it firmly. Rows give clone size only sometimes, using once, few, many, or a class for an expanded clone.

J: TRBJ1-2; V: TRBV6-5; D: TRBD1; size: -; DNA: TGTGCCAGCAGTTCACCAGGGGGAGGTAACTATGGCTACACCTTC; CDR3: CASSSPGGGNYGYTF
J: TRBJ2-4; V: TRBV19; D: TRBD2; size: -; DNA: TGTGCCAGTAGTTCGATACCGGGACTAGCGGATATCCTAGCCAAAAACATTCAGTACTTC; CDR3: CASSSIPGLADILAKNIQYF
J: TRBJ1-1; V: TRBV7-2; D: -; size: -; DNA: TGTGCCAGCAGCTTAGCTTGGCAGATCAACACTGAAGCTTTCTTT; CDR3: CASSLAWQINTEAFF
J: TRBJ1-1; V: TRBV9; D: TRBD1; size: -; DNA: TGTGCCAGCAGCGTACAGGGGGACACTGAAGCTTTCTTT; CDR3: CASSVQGDTEAFF
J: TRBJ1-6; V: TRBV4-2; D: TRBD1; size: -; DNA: TGTGCCAGCAGCCAGGGACAGGCCAATTCACCCCTCCACTTT; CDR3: CASSQGQANSPLHF
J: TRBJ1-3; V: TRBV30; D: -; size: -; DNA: TGTGCCTGGAGTGTAATGGCAGGAACCTCTGGAAACACCATATATTTT; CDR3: CAWSVMAGTSGNTIYF
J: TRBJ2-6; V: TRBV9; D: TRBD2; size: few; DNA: TGTGCCAGCAGCGGGACTAGCGGGGTTGGCTCTGGGGCCAACGTCCTGACTTTC; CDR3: CASSGTSGVGSGANVLTF
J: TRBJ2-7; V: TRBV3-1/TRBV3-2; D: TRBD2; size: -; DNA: TGTGCCAGCAGCCGTCGGCTAGCGGGGGGGCGGGAGCAGTACTTC; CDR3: CASSRRLAGGREQYF
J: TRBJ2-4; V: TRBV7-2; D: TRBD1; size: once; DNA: TGTGCCAGCAGCTTAGATGGGACAGTGAGCCTCATAGCCAAAAACATTCAGTACTTC; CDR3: CASSLDGTVSLIAKNIQYF
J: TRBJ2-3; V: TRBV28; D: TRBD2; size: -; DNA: TGTGCCAGCAGTAACCCCTCATCTAGCGGGAGCACAGATACACAGTATTTT; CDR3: CASSNPSSSGSTDTQYF
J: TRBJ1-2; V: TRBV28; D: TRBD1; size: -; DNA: TGTGCCAGCAGTTCGTGGACAGGTGCTAACTATGGCTACACCTTC; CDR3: CASSSWTGANYGYTF
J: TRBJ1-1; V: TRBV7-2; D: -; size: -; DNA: TGTGCCAGCAGCAAGAGAGACAGAATGAACACTGAAGCTTTCTTT; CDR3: CASSKRDRMNTEAFF
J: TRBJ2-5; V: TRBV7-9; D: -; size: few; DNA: TGTGCCAGCAGCTTATATCAGTTTTACCAAGAGACCCAGTACTTC; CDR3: CASSLYQFYQETQYF
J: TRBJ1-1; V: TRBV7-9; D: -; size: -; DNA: TGTGCCAGCAGCTTAATGGGTGGCGGGGGATTTACTGAAGCTTTCTTT; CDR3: CASSLMGGGGFTEAFF
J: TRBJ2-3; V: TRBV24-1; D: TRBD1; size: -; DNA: TGTGCCACCAGTGACACGACAGGGGGCGGGAAAGATACGCAGTATTTT; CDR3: CATSDTTGGGKDTQYF
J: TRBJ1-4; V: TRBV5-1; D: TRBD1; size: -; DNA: TGCGCCAGCAGCCCCAATGGACAGGGTGGAGAAAAACTGTTTTTT; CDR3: CASSPNGQGGEKLFF
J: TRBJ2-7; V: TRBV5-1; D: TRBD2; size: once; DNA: TGCGCCAGCAGCTTGAATCTAGCGGGGGGGTACGAGCAGTACTTC; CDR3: CASSLNLAGGYEQYF
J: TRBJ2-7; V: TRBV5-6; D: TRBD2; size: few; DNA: TGTGCCAGCAGCTTGGTACTAGCGGGACGATACGAGCAGTACTTC; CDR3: CASSLVLAGRYEQYF
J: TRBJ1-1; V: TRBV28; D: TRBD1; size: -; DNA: TGTGCCAGCAGTTCCCGGACAGGGGTTAGCACTGAAGCTTTCTTT; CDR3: CASSSRTGVSTEAFF
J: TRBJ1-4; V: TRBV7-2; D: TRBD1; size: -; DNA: TGTGCCAGCAGGTTACAGGGGAAGGGAGAAAAACTGTTTTTT; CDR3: CASRLQGKGEKLFF
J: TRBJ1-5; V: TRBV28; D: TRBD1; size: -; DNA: TGTGCCAGCAGTTCCGGACAGGGGTTTTATAGCAATCAGCCCCAGCATTTT; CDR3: CASSSGQGFYSNQPQHF
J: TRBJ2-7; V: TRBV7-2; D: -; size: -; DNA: TGTGCCAGCAGCCGCGCGGGCGTCTACGAGCAGTACTTC; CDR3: CASSRAGVYEQYF
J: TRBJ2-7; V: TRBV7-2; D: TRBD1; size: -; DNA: TGTGCCAGCAGCCCAGGGACAGTCCTTTACGAGCAGTACTTC; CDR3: CASSPGTVLYEQYF
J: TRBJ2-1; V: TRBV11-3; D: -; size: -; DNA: TGTGCCAGCAGCTTAGGTGCTAGCACGAATGAGCAGTTCTTC; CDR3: CASSLGASTNEQFF
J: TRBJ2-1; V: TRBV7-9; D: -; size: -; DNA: TGTGCCAGCAGCTTATCAGGGTCTGCCTACAATGAGCAGTTCTTC; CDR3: CASSLSGSAYNEQFF
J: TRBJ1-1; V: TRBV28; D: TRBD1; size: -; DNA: TGTGCCAGCAGTTTGAACAGGGGATTGTTTGGCACTGAAGCTTTCTTT; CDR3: CASSLNRGLFGTEAFF
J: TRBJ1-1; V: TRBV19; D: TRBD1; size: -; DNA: TGTGCCAGTAAACAGGGGCACACTGAAGCTTTCTTT; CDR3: CASKQGHTEAFF
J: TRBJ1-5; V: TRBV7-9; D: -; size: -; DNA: TGTGCCAGCAGCTTAGTTGGACAGAGTAACAATCAGCCCCAGCATTTT; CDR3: CASSLVGQSNNQPQHF
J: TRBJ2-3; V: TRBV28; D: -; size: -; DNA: TGTGCCAGCAGTACTAGCAAAGATACGCAGTATTTT; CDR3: CASSTSKDTQYF
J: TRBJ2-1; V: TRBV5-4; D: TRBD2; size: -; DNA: TGTGCCAGCAGCCCTGGCGGGAGCTCCTACAATGAGCAGTTCTTC; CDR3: CASSPGGSSYNEQFF
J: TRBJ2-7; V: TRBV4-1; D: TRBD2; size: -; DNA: TGCGCCAGCAGCCAAGATCCCCCAGGACTAGGGAACGCAGTCGAGCAGTACTTC; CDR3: CASSQDPPGLGNAVEQYF
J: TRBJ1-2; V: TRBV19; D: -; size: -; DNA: TGTGCCAGTAGTATAGGAGGAGACCCTTTGTTTGGCTACACCTTC; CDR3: CASSIGGDPLFGYTF
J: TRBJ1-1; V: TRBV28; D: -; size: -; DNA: TGTGCCAGCGTGGTTTTCTTGGGAGCTGAAGCTTTCTTT; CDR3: CASVVFLGAEAFF
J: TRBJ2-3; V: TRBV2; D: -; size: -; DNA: TGTGCCAGCAGCGAGGGCGGGGCCCGCACAGATACGCAGTATTTT; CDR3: CASSEGGARTDTQYF
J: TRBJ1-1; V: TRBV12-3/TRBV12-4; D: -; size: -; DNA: TGTGCCAGCAGTTTCGGGTCGTCTCCTGAAGCTTTCTTT; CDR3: CASSFGSSPEAFF
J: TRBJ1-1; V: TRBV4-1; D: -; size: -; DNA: TGCGCCAGCAGCCAAGTTACGGCCAGGGAGGGCACTGAAGCTTTCTTT; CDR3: CASSQVTAREGTEAFF
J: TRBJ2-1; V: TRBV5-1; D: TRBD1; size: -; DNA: TGCGCCAGCAGCTCGGGACAGGGGGCCTATGAGCAGTTCTTC; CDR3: CASSSGQGAYEQFF
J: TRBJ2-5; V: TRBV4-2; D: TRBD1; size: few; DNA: TGTGCCAGCAGCCCGCGGACAGGGCCCGAGACCCAGTACTTC; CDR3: CASSPRTGPETQYF
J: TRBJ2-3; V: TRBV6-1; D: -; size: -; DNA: TGTGCCAGCAGTGAACAGGGGGAGGCAGATACGCAGTATTTT; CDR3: CASSEQGEADTQYF
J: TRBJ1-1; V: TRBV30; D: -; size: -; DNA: TGTGCCTGGAGGTGGCGGACTGAAGCTTTCTTT; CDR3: CAWRWRTEAFF
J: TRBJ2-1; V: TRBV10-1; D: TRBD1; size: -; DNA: TGCGCCAGCATCCGGGACAGTTACAATGAGCAGTTCTTC; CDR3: CASIRDSYNEQFF
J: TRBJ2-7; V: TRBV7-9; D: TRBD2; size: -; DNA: TGTGCCAGCAGCTTAGGCGGGAGTCTGTACGAGCAGTACTTC; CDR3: CASSLGGSLYEQYF
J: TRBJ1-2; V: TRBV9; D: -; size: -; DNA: TGTGCCAGCGGAGGGAGGGAGAGTGGCTACACCTTC; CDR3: CASGGRESGYTF
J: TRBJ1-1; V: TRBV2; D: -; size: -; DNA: TGTGCCAGCAGGGCCAGGATGAACACTGAAGCTTTCTTT; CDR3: CASRARMNTEAFF
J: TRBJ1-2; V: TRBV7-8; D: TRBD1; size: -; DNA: TGTGCCAGCAGCTTAGACTGGCAGGGGGCTGGTGGCTACACCTTC; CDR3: CASSLDWQGAGGYTF
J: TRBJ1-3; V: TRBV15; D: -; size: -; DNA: TGTGCCACCAGCAGAGGTGGAGTTATGACTGGAAACACCATATATTTT; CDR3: CATSRGGVMTGNTIYF